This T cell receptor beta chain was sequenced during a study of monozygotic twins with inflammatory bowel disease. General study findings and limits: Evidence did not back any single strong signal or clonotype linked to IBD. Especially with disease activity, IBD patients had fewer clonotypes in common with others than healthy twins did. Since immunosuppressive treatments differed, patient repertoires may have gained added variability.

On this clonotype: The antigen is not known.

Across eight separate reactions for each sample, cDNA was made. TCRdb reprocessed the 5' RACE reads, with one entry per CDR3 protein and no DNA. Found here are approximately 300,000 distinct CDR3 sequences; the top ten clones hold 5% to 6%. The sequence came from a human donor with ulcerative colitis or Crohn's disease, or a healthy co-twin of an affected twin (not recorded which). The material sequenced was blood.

CDR3 protein: CASRTGGWNTGELFF. The chain recombines TRBV6-1 with TRBJ2-2; checking the TCRdb D call of TRBD1 is not possible without DNA. CDR3 size: 15 residues. Per the germline V gene, CDR1 is MNHNS and CDR2 is SASEGT.